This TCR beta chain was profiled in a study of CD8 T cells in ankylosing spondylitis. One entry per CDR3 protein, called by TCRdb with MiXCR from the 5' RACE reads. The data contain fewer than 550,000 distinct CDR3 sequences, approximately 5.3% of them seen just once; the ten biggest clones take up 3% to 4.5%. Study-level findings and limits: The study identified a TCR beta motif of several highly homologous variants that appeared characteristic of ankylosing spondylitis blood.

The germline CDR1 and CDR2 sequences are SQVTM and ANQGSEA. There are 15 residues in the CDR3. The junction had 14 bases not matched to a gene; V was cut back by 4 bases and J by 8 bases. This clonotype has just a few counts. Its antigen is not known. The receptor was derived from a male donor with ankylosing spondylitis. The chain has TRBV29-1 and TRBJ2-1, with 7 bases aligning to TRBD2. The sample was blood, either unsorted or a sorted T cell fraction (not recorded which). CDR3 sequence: CSVAWGGGGQDEQFF. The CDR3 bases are TGCAGCGTTGCCTGGGGGGGTGGAGGGCAGGATGAGCAGTTCTTC.